The 28 T cell receptor beta chains reported below all come from one sample, sequenced in a study of cytomegalovirus exposure and HLA in healthy donors. Use of 60 Vbeta and 13 Jbeta primers characterized the PCR. Only in-frame clones appear in the TCRdb table, and some are missing; sequencing was by immunoSEQ multiplex PCR. This sample lists about 200,000 clones; its ten largest clones have roughly 6.7%. The sample comprised PBMCs. These receptors were obtained from a man aged 25 to 45 in good health and CMV-seronegative.

The chain employs TRBV15 and TRBJ2-1, with 7 bases that match TRBD2. The germline CDR1 and CDR2 sequences are LNHNV and YYDKDF (reference sequence). V lost 0 bases to trimming and J lost 12 bases; unmatched junction nucleotides: 11. This CDR3 is 15 amino acids long. This CDR3 reads CATSRDYGRAEGQFF. In nucleotides, the CDR3 is TGTGCCACCAGCAGAGATTATGGGAGGGCTGAGGGGCAGTTCTTC.

The chain uses TRBV28 and TRBJ1-1; 12 bases are a match to TRBD1. J gave up 8 bases and V 5 bases, and 9 bases lay outside the gene matches. CDR3 length: 15 amino acids. Germline V lookup: CDR1 MDHEN, CDR2 SYDVKM. CDR3 bases: TGTGCCAGCAGTATGGGACAGGGGGCTTTCCCAGAAGCTTTCTTT. This codes for CASSMGQGAFPEAFF.

The chain uses TRBV9 and TRBJ2-1; the D gene is possibly TRBD2 (6 bases). This CDR3 has 14 amino acids. Germline loops: CDR1 SGDLS, CDR2 YYNGEE. Trimming removed 4 bases at V and 4 bases at J, with 12 bases between. In DNA, the CDR3 is TGTGCCAGCAGCACCGGGACTCCGTACAATGAGCAGTTCTTC. The encoded protein is CASSTGTPYNEQFF.

This chain uses TRBV25-1 with TRBJ2-1, with 11 bases that match TRBD1. V trimming: 3 bases; J trimming: 5 bases; junction bases outside the gene matches: 3. The CDR3 runs 15 residues. Germline CDR1 MGHDK, CDR2 SYGVNS. The CDR3 is CASSEGQGVNNEQFF. The CDR3 DNA sequence: TGTGCCAGCAGTGAGGGACAGGGGGTAAACAATGAGCAGTTCTTC.

The V gene is TRBV29-1, the J gene TRBJ2-2; TRBD1 might be the D (5 bases). The CDR3 length is 14 residues. Per the germline V gene, CDR1 is SQVTM and CDR2 is ANQGSEA. Trimming removed 3 bases from V and 7 bases from J, with 15 bases in between. CDR3 bases: TGCAGCGTTGACAGGGTAGATTTGGGCGGGGAGCTGTTTTTT. It translates to CSVDRVDLGGELFF.

The V and J genes are TRBV7-9 and TRBJ2-2; D may be TRBD2 (5 bases). Between the trimmed V and J ends, which lost 6 bases and 5 bases, there was a span of 13 bases. From germline, CDR1 is SEHNR and CDR2 FQNEAQ (reference sequence). The CDR3 has 14 amino acids. The CDR3 reads CASREEWQTGELFF. In nucleotides, the CDR3 is TGTGCCAGCAGGGAGGAGTGGCAGACCGGGGAGCTGTTTTTT.

CDR3 loop: CASSRILAGANNEQFF. In DNA form, the CDR3 reads TGCGCCAGCAGCCGCATACTAGCGGGAGCGAACAATGAGCAGTTCTTC. J is TRBJ2-1 and V is TRBV5-1, with 11 bases fitting TRBD2. Germline CDR1 is SGHRS and CDR2 is YFSETQ. The V gene end was trimmed by 4 bases and the J gene end by 5 bases; junction bases not matched to a gene: 8. This CDR3 has 16 residues.

The chain has TRBV4-1 and TRBJ2-1; perhaps TRBD1 as D (5 bases). V was cut by 0 bases and J by 8 bases, with 8 bases left in between. Germline CDR1 reads MGHRA; CDR2 reads YSYEKL. CDR3 length: 13 amino acids. In nucleotides, the CDR3 is TGCGCCAGCAGCCAAGATCAGGGCCATGAGCAGTTCTTC. This sequence encodes CASSQDQGHEQFF.

The gene calls are TRBV7-2 and TRBJ1-3; perhaps TRBD1 as D (6 bases). CDR3 length: 15 residues. With 2 bases removed from V and 2 bases from J, the gap between germline ends came to 10 bases. From germline, CDR1 is SGHTA and CDR2 FQGNSA. The CDR3 reads CASSLTGQPGNTIYF. DNA of the CDR3: TGTGCCAGCAGCTTAACAGGACAGCCTGGAAACACCATATATTTT.

V gene TRBV6-1 combines with J gene TRBJ2-1, with D possibly being TRBD1 (5 bases). The germline V and J ends were trimmed by 0 bases and 3 bases, with 12 bases remaining between them. CDR1 is MNHNS and CDR2 is SASEGT in the germline V gene. The CDR3 extends over 16 amino acids. The CDR3 coding sequence is TGTGCCAGCAGTGAAGCCCAGACAGACCTCTACAATGAGCAGTTCTTC. Translated: CASSEAQTDLYNEQFF.

CDR3 in DNA: TGTGCCAGCAGAACACTGGGCGGGAGGTCGAATGGCGGGGAGCTGTTTTTT. The encoded protein is CASRTLGGRSNGGELFF. The chain has TRBV11-1 and TRBJ2-2; 8 nucleotides agree with TRBD2. There are 17 residues in the CDR3. Per germline, CDR1 SGHAT and CDR2 FQDESV (reference sequence). Unmatched junction bases numbered 16, after V lost 6 bases and J lost 7 bases.

This chain uses TRBV11-3 with TRBJ2-5, with TRBD1 identical over 8 bases. V lost 0 bases and J lost 13; bases outside the gene matches: 7. Germline V gene lookup returns CDR1 SGHNT and CDR2 YENEEA. The length of the CDR3 is 13 residues. The CDR3 here is CASSLEERQGRYF. The CDR3 coding sequence is TGTGCCAGCAGCTTAGAAGAGAGACAGGGGCGGTACTTC.

V is TRBV7-7 and J is TRBJ2-3; a possible D gene is TRBD2 (5 bases). The V and J ends lost 5 bases and 7 bases respectively, with 16 bases between them. CDR3 length: 14 residues. Germline loops: CDR1 SSHAT, CDR2 FNYEAQ (reference sequence). Here the CDR3 DNA reads TGTGCCAGCAGCCCGCGGACTGCTGAAAATACGCAGTATTTT. Translating gives CASSPRTAENTQYF.

Note on this clone: Its ends do not fully match the called genes, so a read error is possible. This chain links TRBV10-1 with TRBJ2-7, with a possible D match to TRBD1 (5 bases). The germline V gene has CDR1 WNHNN and CDR2 SYGVQD (reference sequence). This CDR3 comprises 13 residues. The CDR3 here is CASSRPGSSEQYF. The CDR3 nucleotides are TGCGCCAGCAGTCGTCCAGGGTCCTCCGAGCAGTACTTC.

The chain links TRBV9 to TRBJ2-5; 8 bases line up with TRBD2. Germline V gene data show CDR1 as SGDLS and CDR2 as YYNGEE. The CDR3 has 15 amino acids. J was trimmed by 9 bases and V by 0 bases; bases with no gene match: 10. The CDR3 sequence: CASSVGTGGSSAQYF. For the CDR3, the DNA is TGTGCCAGCAGCGTAGGGACGGGGGGGTCATCGGCCCAGTACTTC. The full variable domain, its missing parts supplied by reference TRBV9 and TRBJ2-5, is DSGVTQTPKHLITATGQRVTLRCSPRSGDLSVYWYQQSLDQGLQFLIQYYNGEERAKGNILERFSAQQFPDLHSELNLSSLELGDSALYFCASSVGTGGSSAQYFGPGTRLLVL.

CDR3 residues: CATQAGSYTF. The CDR3 DNA is TGTGCCACTCAAGCGGGGAGCTACACCTTC. The chain joins TRBV28 to TRBJ1-2; D is unresolved. Trimming left V 10 bases short and J 9 bases short, with 12 bases between. This CDR3 has 10 residues. Per the germline V gene, CDR1 is MDHEN and CDR2 is SYDVKM.

This sequence joins TRBV5-1 and TRBJ1-6; D is possibly TRBD1 (6 bases). The CDR3 loop spans 17 amino acids. Germline V gives CDR1 SGHRS, CDR2 YFSETQ. V was trimmed by 0 bases and J by 5 bases, leaving 15 bases between them. This chain's CDR3 is CASSLASSGTNNSPLHF. In DNA form, the CDR3 reads TGCGCCAGCAGCTTGGCTTCTTCCGGGACAAATAATTCACCCCTCCACTTT.

This chain links TRBV7-2 with TRBJ1-2; 7 bases are shared with TRBD1. CDR1 is SGHTA, CDR2 FQGNSA, per germline. The CDR3 covers 17 residues. Germline trimming cut 1 base from V and 2 bases from J; bases unmatched to any gene: 10. The CDR3 DNA reads as TGTGCCAGCAGCTTAGGTGTAGGGGGCCCGAGGAACTATGGCTACACCTTC. The encoded protein is CASSLGVGGPRNYGYTF.

The chain recombines TRBV6-5 with TRBJ1-5, with TRBD1 matching 7 bases. V lost 0 bases to trimming and J lost 7 bases; unmatched junction nucleotides: 3. The CDR3 has 14 residues. Per the germline V gene, CDR1 is MNHEY and CDR2 is SVGAGI. The CDR3 reads CASSYSQGGQPQHF. CDR3 in DNA: TGTGCCAGCAGTTACTCCCAGGGGGGACAGCCCCAGCATTTT.

The chain uses TRBV14 and TRBJ1-2; the D is unclear. CDR1 is SGHDN and CDR2 is FVKESK in the germline V gene. The CDR3 runs 13 residues. Trimming shortened V by 5 bases and J by 2 bases, and 9 bases separated the two germline ends. CDR3 nucleotides: TGTGCCAGCAGCGAAACAGTGAACTATGGCTACACCTTC. This sequence encodes CASSETVNYGYTF.

The chain combines TRBV5-6 with TRBJ1-4; possibly TRBD1 for D (5 bases). V was trimmed by 4 bases and J by 5 bases, leaving 15 bases between them. The CDR3 extends over 15 amino acids. Germline V gene lookup returns CDR1 SGHDT and CDR2 YYEEEE. The CDR3 region is CASSAGQGMNEKLFF. The CDR3 coding sequence is TGTGCCAGCAGCGCTGGGCAGGGAATGAATGAAAAACTGTTTTTT.

This chain links TRBV25-1 with TRBJ2-3, with 8 bases lining up with TRBD2. V shed 9 bases, J shed 6 bases, and the junction held 11 bases outside the gene matches. The CDR3 contains 14 residues. Germline CDR1 and CDR2: MGHDK and SYGVNS. The CDR3 nucleotides are TGTGCCAGTACTGGGGGACTAGGTTTGGATACGCAGTATTTT. Its protein product is CASTGGLGLDTQYF.

The chain has TRBV4-1 and TRBJ2-3, with D maybe TRBD2 (6 bases). The CDR3 runs 17 residues. Germline CDR1 and CDR2: MGHRA and YSYEKL. The ends were cut back, 1 base at V and 3 bases at J, with 17 bases in the middle. CDR3 sequence reads: CASSQAGWAGNTDTQYF. CDR3 DNA: TGCGCCAGCAGCCAAGCCGGGTGGGCGGGAAATACAGATACGCAGTATTTT.

The chain recombines TRBV10-1 with TRBJ1-2; a weak D match, TRBD1 (6 bases). CDR3 size: 16 residues. The V and J ends lost 4 bases and 0 bases respectively, with 15 bases between them. The germline gives CDR1 WNHNN, CDR2 SYGVQD (reference sequence). In DNA form, the CDR3 reads TGCGCCAGCAGTGCCGAATGGACAGTGACTAACTATGGCTACACCTTC. This codes for CASSAEWTVTNYGYTF.

The V call is TRBV2, the J call TRBJ2-2, with D maybe TRBD1 (5 bases). CDR1 and CDR2 (germline): SNHLY, FYNNEI. V was pared by 6 bases and J by 2 bases, with 10 bases between. CDR3 length: 14 residues. The CDR3 reads CASRRQGNTGELFF. DNA of the CDR3: TGTGCCAGCAGGCGGCAGGGTAACACCGGGGAGCTGTTTTTT. The full variable domain, rest sourced from reference TRBV2 and TRBJ2-2, is EPEVTQTPSHQVTQMGQEVILRCVPISNHLYFYWYRQILGQKVEFLVSFYNNEISEKSEIFDDQFSVERPDGSNFTLKIRSTKLEDSAMYFCASRRQGNTGELFFGEGSRLTVL.

The chain carries TRBV2 and TRBJ1-1; D remains unclear. Looked up from germline, CDR1 is SNHLY and CDR2 is FYNNEI. This CDR3 region has 11 residues. V lost 5 bases and J 11 bases, leaving 12 bases between the germline ends. The CDR3 here is CASSLDRVAFF. CDR3 sequence (DNA): TGTGCCAGCAGTTTAGACCGGGTGGCTTTCTTT.

The rearrangement links TRBV2 to TRBJ2-1; TRBD2 aligns across 10 bases. Germline trimming cut 8 bases from V and 9 bases from J; bases unmatched to any gene: 4. CDR3 length: 12 residues. Germline loops: CDR1 SNHLY, CDR2 FYNNEI. CDR3: CASLAGASEQFF. The CDR3 DNA reads TGTGCCAGCCTAGCGGGAGCAAGTGAGCAGTTCTTC.

The V call is TRBV19, the J call TRBJ2-5; TRBD1 is a possible D gene (6 bases). The assigned J gene may be wrong: the sequence end matches TRBJ2-7 better. The CDR3 covers 13 residues. Germline values: CDR1 LNHDA, CDR2 SQIVND (reference sequence). The CDR3 spells CASSGKGVGEQYF. CDR3 DNA sequence: TGTGCCAGTAGCGGGAAGGGGGTGGGCGAGCAGTACTTC.